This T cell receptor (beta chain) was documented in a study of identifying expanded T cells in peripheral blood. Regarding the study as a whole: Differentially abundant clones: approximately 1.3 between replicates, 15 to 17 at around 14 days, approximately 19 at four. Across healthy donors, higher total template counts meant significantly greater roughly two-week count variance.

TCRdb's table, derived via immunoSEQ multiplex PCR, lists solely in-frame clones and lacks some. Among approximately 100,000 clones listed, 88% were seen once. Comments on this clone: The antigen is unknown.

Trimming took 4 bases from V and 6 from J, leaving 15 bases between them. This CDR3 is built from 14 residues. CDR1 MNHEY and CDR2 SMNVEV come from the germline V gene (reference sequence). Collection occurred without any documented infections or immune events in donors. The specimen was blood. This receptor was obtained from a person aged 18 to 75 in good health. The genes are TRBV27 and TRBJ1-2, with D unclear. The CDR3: CASSYRHGRDGYTF. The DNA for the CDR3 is TGTGCCAGCAGTTACCGACACGGGCGGGATGGCTACACCTTC.